A single sample gave rise to the 28 T cell receptor beta chains below, sequenced in a study of regulatory T cells in long-lasting Graves disease. The time point here: newly diagnosed GD, antithyroid drugs for less than 3 months. From RNA extracted from PBMCs, the TCR library was made. HTBI primers from iRepertoire and Arm-PCR of CDR3 regions yielded the TCR beta libraries. TCRdb processed the multiplex PCR reads anew with MiXCR; each CDR3 protein has one entry. The sample lists over 300,000 distinct CDR3 sequences; 15% were seen once. Material: peripheral blood mononuclear cells (PBMCs), obtained at new diagnosis, from a patient treated with antithyroid drugs. These receptors originate from a female donor with Graves disease.

This clonotype was seen many times. The CDR3 sequence is CASSQERTGSSWTF. The CDR3 DNA is TGCGCCAGCAGCCAAGAAAGGACAGGGAGTTCCTGGACCTTC. The rearrangement uses TRBV4-1 and TRBJ1-2, with 8 nucleotides matching TRBD1. The CDR3 runs to 14 residues. V was pared by 0 bases and J by 14 bases, with 11 bases of the junction left unmatched. CDR1 and CDR2 from the germline V gene are MGHRA and YSYEKL.

This clonotype was counted a few times. The J gene is TRBJ2-5, the V gene TRBV5-1; 7 bases are a match to TRBD1. The V gene end was trimmed by 1 base and the J gene end by 4 bases; junction bases not matched to a gene: 10. The CDR3 has 16 residues. The V gene's germline CDR1 is SGHRS and CDR2 YFSETQ. DNA for the CDR3: TGCGCCAGCAGCTTGATGACAGGGCCCGTATCAGAGACCCAGTACTTC. Amino acids: CASSLMTGPVSETQYF.

This clonotype was observed at least ten times. V usage is TRBV12-5 and J usage is TRBJ2-7; D is perhaps TRBD1 (6 bases). Trimming stripped 5 bases from V and 1 base from J, with 15 bases between. The CDR3 contains 15 residues. Germline CDR1 is LGHNT and CDR2 is FRNRAP. CDR3 sequence (DNA): TGTGCTAGTGGTCTGTCGACAGGCGGTTCCTACGAGCAGTACTTC. It is translated as CASGLSTGGSYEQYF.

This clonotype was recorded many times. CDR3 sequence: CASSLSHVMQPQHF. CDR3 DNA sequence: TGTGCCAGCAGCTTGAGTCATGTAATGCAGCCCCAGCATTTT. This chain joins TRBV5-5 and TRBJ1-5; no clear D. There are 14 residues in the CDR3. V dropped 1 base and J dropped 7 bases, with 12 bases sitting between them. Germline V gene sequence: CDR1 SGHKS, CDR2 YYEKEE (reference sequence). Supplemented by reference TRBV5-5 and TRBJ1-5, the full variable domain reads DAGVTQSPTHLIKTRGQQVTLRCSPISGHKSVSWYQQVLGQGPQFIFQYYEKEERGRGNFPDRFSARQFPNYSSELNVNALLLGDSALYLCASSLSHVMQPQHFGDGTRLSIL.

This clonotype was counted ten times or more. The chain has TRBV11-1 and TRBJ2-3; TRBD1 aligns across 8 bases. The length of the CDR3 is 15 residues. J lost 1 base, V lost 5 bases, and 5 bases had no gene match. Germline CDR1 is SGHAT and CDR2 is FQDESV (reference sequence). The CDR3 DNA sequence: TGTGCCAGCAGCCTTACGACAGGGGGCACAGATACGCAGTATTTT. This sequence encodes CASSLTTGGTDTQYF.

This clonotype has only a few counts. The chain employs TRBV18 and TRBJ2-1, with 8 positions matching TRBD1. The germline gives CDR1 KGHSH, CDR2 LQKENI. V was clipped by 5 bases and J by 9 bases; unmatched bases: 15. This CDR3 spans 16 amino acids. The CDR3: CASSSPGAGGGGEQFF. As DNA, the CDR3 is TGTGCCAGCTCATCCCCAGGGGCAGGGGGCGGCGGTGAGCAGTTCTTC.

This clonotype was observed many times. The chain uses TRBV2 and TRBJ2-5; 10 positions agree with TRBD1. The V and J ends lost 3 bases and 0 bases, in that order; junction bases with no gene match: 10. This CDR3 is 18 amino acids long. Germline CDR1 reads SNHLY; CDR2 reads FYNNEI. Written as DNA, the CDR3 is TGTGCCAGCAGTGACAACCGGGACAGGGGACTTTACCAAGAGACCCAGTACTTC. Its protein product is CASSDNRDRGLYQETQYF.

This clonotype was recorded at least ten times. The chain recombines TRBV14 with TRBJ2-3; tentative D call: TRBD2 (6 bases). Germline V lookup: CDR1 SGHDN, CDR2 FVKESK. The CDR3 is made up of 16 amino acids. With 7 bases removed from V and 8 bases from J, the gap between germline ends came to 25 bases. The CDR3 protein is CASTSAGTGDQSTQYF. The CDR3 DNA sequence: TGTGCCAGCACCTCGGCCGGGACGGGAGATCAAAGTACGCAGTATTTT.

This rearrangement joins TRBV28 to TRBJ1-4; TRBD1 might be the D (5 bases). V gave up 6 bases and J gave up 0 bases, with 11 bases separating them. The CDR3 sequence is 15 residues long. The germline V gene has CDR1 MDHEN and CDR2 SYDVKM. The CDR3 protein is CASSPGTPTNEKLFF. The CDR3 nucleotides are TGTGCCAGCAGCCCCGGGACTCCAACTAATGAAAAACTGTTTTTT.

This clonotype showed up many times. The chain couples TRBV28 to TRBJ2-2; no clear D. CDR1 is MDHEN, CDR2 SYDVKM, per germline. CDR3 size: 15 residues. The V gene lost 2 bases and the J gene lost 0 bases, with 7 bases spanning the gap. The DNA of the CDR3 is TGTGCCAGCAGTTTACCAGGCTCGAACACCGGGGAGCTGTTTTTT. It specifies CASSLPGSNTGELFF.

This clonotype came up many times. The rearrangement links TRBV5-6 to TRBJ1-5; TRBD1 aligns across 10 bases. This CDR3 is built from 17 residues. The V and J ends lost 4 bases and 1 base, in that order; junction bases with no gene match: 8. Germline V lookup: CDR1 SGHDT, CDR2 YYEEEE. This CDR3 reads CASSHRTGGGSNQPQHF. In DNA form, the CDR3 reads TGTGCCAGCAGCCATCGGACAGGGGGAGGGAGCAATCAGCCCCAGCATTTT. Full variable domain (missing parts from reference TRBV5-6 and TRBJ1-5): DAGVTQSPTHLIKTRGQQVTLRCSPKSGHDTVSWYQQALGQGPQFIFQYYEEEERQRGNFPDRFSGHQFPNYSSELNVNALLLGDSALYLCASSHRTGGGSNQPQHFGDGTRLSIL.

This clonotype has at least ten counts. J is TRBJ2-2 and V is TRBV2, with a possible D match to TRBD1 (5 bases). This CDR3 comprises 16 residues. V was clipped by 3 bases and J by 6 bases, with 17 bases between them. CDR1 is SNHLY, CDR2 FYNNEI, per germline. CDR3 residues: CASSDPSGPGPGELFF. DNA of the CDR3: TGTGCCAGCAGTGACCCCTCTGGTCCAGGGCCCGGGGAGCTGTTTTTT. The entire variable domain, with the rest obtained from reference TRBV2 and TRBJ2-2, is as follows: EPEVTQTPSHQVTQMGQEVILRCVPISNHLYFYWYRQILGQKVEFLVSFYNNEISEKSEIFDDQFSVERPDGSNFTLKIRSTKLEDSAMYFCASSDPSGPGPGELFFGEGSRLTVL.

Here the CDR3 reads CASSPRPGADYGYTF. The CDR3 coding sequence is TGTGCCAGCAGCCCAAGGCCAGGTGCTGACTATGGCTACACCTTC. The V call is TRBV14, the J call TRBJ1-2; no clear D. The CDR3 is 15 amino acids. In germline, CDR1 is SGHDN, CDR2 FVKESK. The germline V and J ends were trimmed by 4 bases and 3 bases, with 15 bases remaining between them.

This clonotype was recorded at least ten times. This rearrangement joins TRBV18 to TRBJ1-2, with 7 bases that match TRBD1. Trimming took 5 bases from V and 0 from J; bases not matched to a gene: 3. CDR1 KGHSH and CDR2 LQKENI come from the germline V gene. The CDR3 sequence is 14 residues long. CDR3 residues: CASSTGAANYGYTF. CDR3 coding DNA: TGTGCCAGCTCAACAGGGGCAGCTAACTATGGCTACACCTTC.

This chain links TRBV4-2 with TRBJ2-1, with D possibly being TRBD2 (6 bases). The germline V gene encodes CDR1 LGHNA and CDR2 YNFKEQ. The CDR3 extends over 18 amino acids. Trimming shortened V by 1 base and J by 7 bases, and 23 bases separated the two germline ends. The CDR3 reads CASSQGEARFTAGNEQFF. For the CDR3, the DNA is TGTGCCAGCAGCCAAGGAGAGGCGAGGTTCACGGCGGGGAATGAGCAGTTCTTC.

On this clonotype: This may be a read error, as it is one base from a much larger clone. The rearrangement links TRBV6-2 or TRBV6-3 to TRBJ2-3; possible D gene TRBD1, 6 bases. The CDR3 loop spans 16 amino acids. Germline lookup yields CDR1 MNHEY and CDR2 SVGEGT. The CDR3 sequence is CATGDGQQAGRDTKYF. DNA for the CDR3: TGTGCCACCGGGGATGGACAGCAGGCAGGTCGAGATACGAAGTATTTT.

This clonotype has at least ten counts. CDR3 nucleotides: TGTGCCAGCCAGGGCGGATCTAGCACAGATACGCAGTATTTT. It encodes CASQGGSSTDTQYF. V is TRBV27 and J is TRBJ2-3, with a possible D match to TRBD1 (5 bases). There are 14 residues in the CDR3. V was trimmed by 8 bases and J by 0 bases, leaving 12 bases between them. Germline assignment: CDR1 MNHEY and CDR2 SMNVEV (reference sequence).

Only a few counts were recorded for this clonotype. The chain has TRBV7-9 and TRBJ1-4; 10 bases are shared with TRBD1. This CDR3 region has 16 residues. Germline CDR1 is SEHNR and CDR2 is FQNEAQ (reference sequence). J lost 8 bases, V lost 6 bases, and 12 bases had no gene match. Here the CDR3 DNA reads TGTGCCAGCAGGCCGCCCTACGGGACAGGGGACGAAAAACTGTTTTTT. Protein sequence: CASRPPYGTGDEKLFF.

Of note for this clonotype: A far larger clone is only one base removed, so a read error is likely. This chain connects TRBV28 to TRBJ1-3, with D unclear. CDR3 length: 11 amino acids. Trimming removed 7 bases from V and 4 bases from J, with 5 bases in between. CDR1 and CDR2 (germline): MDHEN, SYDVKM. The DNA for the CDR3 is TGTGCCAGCAACCTAGGAAACACCATATATTTT. It is translated as CASNLGNTIYF.

Worth noting for this clonotype: A much larger clone is a single base away; this may be a read error. The chain recombines TRBV5-6 with TRBJ1-6; tentatively, D is TRBD1 (6 bases). Germline V CDR1 and CDR2: SGHDT, YYEEEE. CDR3 length: 16 residues. This CDR3 reads CASSLSLTGRNSALHF. CDR3 bases: TGTGCCAGCAGCTTGAGCCTTACAGGGAGAAATTCAGCCCTCCACTTT.

The chain couples TRBV4-1 to TRBJ2-7; either TRBD1 or TRBD2 may fit D (5 bases each). In germline, CDR1 is MGHRA, CDR2 YSYEKL. CDR3 size: 15 residues. Trimming removed 0 bases from V and 4 bases from J, with 13 bases in between. This CDR3 is CASSQDRGPIYEQYF. The CDR3 DNA follows: TGCGCCAGCAGCCAAGATCGGGGACCGATATACGAGCAGTACTTC.

This clonotype was counted ten times or more. This rearrangement joins TRBV5-1 to TRBJ2-3; TRBD2 agrees at 7 bases. Trimming took 4 bases from V and 4 from J; bases not matched to a gene: 15. CDR1 and CDR2 from the germline V gene are SGHRS and YFSETQ. The CDR3 has 17 amino acids. CDR3 in amino acids: CASSEVLATQPPDTQYF. The CDR3, as DNA: TGCGCCAGCAGCGAGGTACTAGCGACCCAACCCCCAGATACGCAGTATTTT. Combining the CDR3 with reference TRBV5-1 and TRBJ2-3 gives the whole variable domain KAGVTQTPRYLIKTRGQQVTLSCSPISGHRSVSWYQQTPGQGLQFLFEYFSETQRNKGNFPGRFSGRQFSNSRSEMNVSTLELGDSALYLCASSEVLATQPPDTQYFGPGTRLTVL.

This clonotype has ten or more counts. The chain combines TRBV3-1 with TRBJ2-5; 8 nucleotides agree with TRBD2. This CDR3 has 15 residues. Germline CDR1 reads LGHDT; CDR2 reads YNNKEL (reference sequence). The J segment lost 4 bases and the V segment lost 1 base, leaving 5 bases of the junction unmatched. CDR3 loop: CASSQGFSGGETQYF. The CDR3 DNA reads TGTGCCAGCAGCCAAGGGTTCAGCGGGGGAGAGACCCAGTACTTC.

This clonotype was observed at least ten times. The J gene is TRBJ2-7, the V gene TRBV27; the D gene is possibly TRBD1 (6 bases). This CDR3 is 14 amino acids long. The V end was cut by 1 base, the J end by 1 base, with 8 bases between. Germline CDR1 is MNHEY and CDR2 is SMNVEV (reference sequence). CDR3 residues: CASSLYRVSYEQYF. The CDR3 bases are TGTGCCAGCAGTTTATACAGGGTTTCCTACGAGCAGTACTTC.

This clonotype was counted between two and nine times. The chain carries TRBV29-1 and TRBJ2-1; tentative D call: TRBD2 (6 bases). Deletions cut 6 bases from V and 0 bases from J, with 15 bases between. Germline lookup yields CDR1 SQVTM and CDR2 ANQGSEA. The CDR3 loop spans 15 amino acids. The CDR3 DNA follows: TGCAGCGTGGCCTTTAGCGGAAGCTCCTACAATGAGCAGTTCTTC. This codes for CSVAFSGSSYNEQFF.

In its sample, this clonotype was seen a few times. The chain recombines TRBV7-9 with TRBJ2-1, with TRBD1 matching 7 bases. V shed 5 bases and J 9 bases; nucleotides not matched to a gene: 7. Looked up from germline, CDR1 is SEHNR and CDR2 is FQNEAQ (reference sequence). This CDR3 has 13 amino acids. Here the CDR3 reads CASSPRQGPEQFF. Here the CDR3 DNA reads TGTGCCAGCAGCCCGCGACAGGGACCTGAGCAGTTCTTC. The variable domain in full, completed from reference TRBV7-9 and TRBJ2-1, reads DTGVSQNPRHKITKRGQNVTFRCDPISEHNRLYWYRQTLGQGPEFLTYFQNEAQLEKSRLLSDRFSAERPKGSFSTLEIQRTEQGDSAMYLCASSPRQGPEQFFGPGTRLTVL.

The chain has TRBV7-9 and TRBJ2-5, with 10 bases that match TRBD1. The CDR3 runs to 16 residues. In germline, CDR1 is SEHNR, CDR2 FQNEAQ (reference sequence). V trimming: 2 bases; J trimming: 0 bases; junction bases outside the gene matches: 3. CDR3 sequence (DNA): TGTGCCAGCAGCTTAAGGGGACAGGGGTACCAAGAGACCCAGTACTTC. The encoded protein is CASSLRGQGYQETQYF.

Ten or more counts support this clonotype. The chain has TRBV10-2 and TRBJ1-4; no reliable D call. Germline V gives CDR1 WSHSY, CDR2 SAAADI. The V gene lost 2 bases and the J gene lost 4 bases, with 17 bases spanning the gap. This CDR3 contains 17 residues. The CDR3 bases are TGCGCCAGCAGTGAGGGTTCACTTCGATGGCGTAATGAAAAACTGTTTTTT. Its protein is CASSEGSLRWRNEKLFF.